Described below is a single TCR beta chain sequence and its context. Its antigen is not yet known. Nothing much larger sits one base from this clone, and base qualities are not available. This sample stems from a study of CD8 T cells in Susac syndrome (dated by TCRdb to the late 2010s). Regarding the research as a whole: The study used repertoire sequencing to test whether antigen drove CD8+ T cell activation and differentiation in Susac syndrome. The clonality of the CD8+ T cell repertoire was compared across more than 9 healthy donors, some 14 Susac syndrome patients and under 18 multiple sclerosis patients. What the authors observed across the whole study: The number of individuals in the TCR sequencing and HLA analysis was acknowledged as relatively small.

Peripheral blood CD8+ and CD4+ T cells from healthy donors, Susac syndrome patients and multiple sclerosis patients were profiled using high-throughput TCR beta sequencing. Multiple sclerosis controls were treatment-naive patients with stable or active relapsing-remitting disease fulfilling revised McDonald criteria. CD8+ TEMRA cells were enriched by FACS, while bulk CD8+ and CD4+ T cells were purified by magnetic negative isolation. Blood was collected in EDTA tubes and processed within 24 hours, with PBMCs isolated through density gradient centrifugation. PBMCs destined for TCR sequencing were cryopreserved in liquid nitrogen and later thawed in a 37 °C water bath. A purity of at least 90% was achieved for sorted or isolated CD4+, CD8+ and CD8+ TEMRA cells. RNA was extracted using the RNeasy kit, and about 0.5 to 1 ug of the RNA was reverse transcribed with random hexamers. The immunoSEQ multiplex PCR assay, covering 54 Vbeta and 13 Jbeta segments, was used to amplify TCR beta CDR3 regions. PCR amplification bias was corrected by using a synthetic template baseline for primer optimization and computational correction. The paper's data handling went like this. Only productive sequences were kept, with reads annotated to V, D and J genes according to IMGT and analyzed in immunoSEQ Analyzer. To calculate clonality, Shannon entropy was normalized by log2 of the number of productive unique sequences and then subtracted from one. For each patient and control, public and private clones were evaluated within the 100 most prevalent clones. Clones were defined as Susac-specific when absent from the healthy and MS cohorts, from 1,000 to 1,100 published viral clones and from other ImmuneACCESS disease sequences. Starting from the raw public reads, TCRdb applied fastp trimming at Q25, assembled clones with MiXCR and retained in-frame beta chains. Here each entry gathers all rows of one CDR3 protein and keeps the most common genes and DNA. TCRdb's processing, not the authors' own work, is the source of the V and J calls. This sample holds just over 150,000 distinct CDR3 sequences; roughly 94% were observed only once. The top ten clones comprise around 0.21% of the sample.

The receptor comes from a human donor with multiple sclerosis. The sequenced sample consisted of CD8+ T cells from PBMCs.

This receptor has the CDR3 CASSAGNRQETQYF. The DNA sequence follows: TGTGCCAGCAGCGCCGGGAACCGCCAAGAGACCCAGTACTTC. The sequence links TRBV9 to TRBJ2-5, and TRBD2 may be the D gene, going by 5 matching bases. Trimming costs V 3 bases and J 1 base, and their ends lie 10 bases apart. CDR1 and CDR2, per the germline V gene, are SGDLS and YYNGEE. Including the terminal cysteine and phenylalanine, the CDR3 comprises 14 residues. Kept here is only the CDR3 DNA, which spans 42 bases and is read in frame from base 1.